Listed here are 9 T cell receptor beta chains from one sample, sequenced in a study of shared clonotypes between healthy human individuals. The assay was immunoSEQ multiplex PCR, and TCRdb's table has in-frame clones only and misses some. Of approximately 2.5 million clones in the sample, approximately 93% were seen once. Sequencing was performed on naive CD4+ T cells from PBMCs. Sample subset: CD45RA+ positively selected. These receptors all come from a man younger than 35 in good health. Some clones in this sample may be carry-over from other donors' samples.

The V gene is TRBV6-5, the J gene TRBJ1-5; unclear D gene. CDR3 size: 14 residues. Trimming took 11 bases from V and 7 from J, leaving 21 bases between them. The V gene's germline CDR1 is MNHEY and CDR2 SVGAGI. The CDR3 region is CACQSWAGDQPQHF. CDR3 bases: TGTGCCTGTCAAAGCTGGGCGGGCGACCAGCCCCAGCATTTT.

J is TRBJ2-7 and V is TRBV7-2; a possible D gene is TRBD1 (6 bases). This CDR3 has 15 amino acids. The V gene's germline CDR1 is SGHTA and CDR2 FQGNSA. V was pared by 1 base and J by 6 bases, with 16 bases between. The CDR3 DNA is TGTGCCAGCAGCTTAGTAGTCACACAGGGATTCGAGCAGTACTTC. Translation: CASSLVVTQGFEQYF.

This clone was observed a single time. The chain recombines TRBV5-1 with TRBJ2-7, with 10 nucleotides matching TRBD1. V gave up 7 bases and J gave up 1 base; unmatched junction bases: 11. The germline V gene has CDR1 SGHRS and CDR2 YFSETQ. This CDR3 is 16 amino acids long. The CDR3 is CASRRDRGQFSYEQYF. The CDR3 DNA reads TGCGCCAGCCGCCGGGACAGGGGACAATTTTCCTACGAGCAGTACTTC.

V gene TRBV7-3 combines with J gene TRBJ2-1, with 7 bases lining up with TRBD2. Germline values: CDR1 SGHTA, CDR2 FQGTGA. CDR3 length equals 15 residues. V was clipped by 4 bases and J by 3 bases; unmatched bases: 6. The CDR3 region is CASSSSGAIYNEQFF. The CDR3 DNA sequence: TGTGCCAGCAGCTCGAGCGGGGCTATCTACAATGAGCAGTTCTTC. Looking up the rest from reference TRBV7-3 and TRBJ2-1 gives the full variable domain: GAGVSQTPSNKVTEKGKYVELRCDPISGHTALYWYRQSLGQGPEFLIYFQGTGAADDSGLPNDRFFAVRPEGSVSTLKIQRTERGDSAVYLCASSSSGAIYNEQFFGPGTRLTVL.

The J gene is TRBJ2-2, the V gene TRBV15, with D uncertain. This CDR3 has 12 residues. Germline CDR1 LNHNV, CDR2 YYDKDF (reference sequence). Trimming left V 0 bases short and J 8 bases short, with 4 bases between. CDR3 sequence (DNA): TGTGCCACCAGCAGAGATCGGGGGGAGCTGTTTTTT. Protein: CATSRDRGELFF.

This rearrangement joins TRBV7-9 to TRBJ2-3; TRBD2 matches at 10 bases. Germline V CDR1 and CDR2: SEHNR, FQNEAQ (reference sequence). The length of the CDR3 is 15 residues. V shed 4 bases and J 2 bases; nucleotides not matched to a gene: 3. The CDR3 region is CASSYLAGVTDTQYF. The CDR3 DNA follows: TGTGCCAGCAGCTACCTAGCGGGAGTCACAGATACGCAGTATTTT.

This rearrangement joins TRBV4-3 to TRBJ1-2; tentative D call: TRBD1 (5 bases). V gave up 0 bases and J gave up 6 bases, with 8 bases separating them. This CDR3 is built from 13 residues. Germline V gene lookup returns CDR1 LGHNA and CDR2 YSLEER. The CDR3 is CASSQDTGDGYTF. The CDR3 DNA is TGCGCCAGCAGCCAAGATACGGGGGATGGCTACACCTTC.

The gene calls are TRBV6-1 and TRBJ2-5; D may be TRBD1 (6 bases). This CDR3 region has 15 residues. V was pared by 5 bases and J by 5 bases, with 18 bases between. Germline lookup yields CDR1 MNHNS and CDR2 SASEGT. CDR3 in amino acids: CASSPNRAVGETQYF. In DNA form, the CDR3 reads TGTGCCAGCAGTCCCAACAGGGCTGTTGGGGAGACCCAGTACTTC.

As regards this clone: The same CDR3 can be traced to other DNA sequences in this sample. CDR3 sequence reads: CASSLGGVQETQYF. CDR3 nucleotides: TGCGCCAGCAGCTTGGGAGGGGTCCAAGAGACCCAGTACTTC. The gene calls are TRBV5-1 and TRBJ2-5; D assignment may be TRBD1 or TRBD2 (5 bases each). V lost 0 bases to trimming and J lost 1 base, with 7 bases between them. Germline V gives CDR1 SGHRS, CDR2 YFSETQ. The CDR3 sequence is 14 residues long. Together with reference TRBV5-1 and TRBJ2-5, the CDR3 gives the full variable domain: KAGVTQTPRYLIKTRGQQVTLSCSPISGHRSVSWYQQTPGQGLQFLFEYFSETQRNKGNFPGRFSGRQFSNSRSEMNVSTLELGDSALYLCASSLGGVQETQYFGPGTRLLVL.